Listed below are T cell receptor beta chains from one sample, sequenced in a study of cytomegalovirus exposure and HLA in healthy donors. The protocol was immunoSEQ multiplex PCR, while the TCRdb copy is restricted to in-frame clones and leaves out a portion. The sample gives 90,000 to 140,000 clones, about 85% of which show up once; 4% is in the top ten. Sequencing was performed on PBMCs. These receptor sequences come from a woman under 30 in good health and CMV-seropositive. CDR3s include the opening cysteine and the closing phenylalanine or tryptophan. A D gene is named only where the DNA matches it firmly. Not every row has a clone size; where given, it reads once, few, many or a size class.

CASSLAGGYGNEQFF TGTGCCAGCAGCTTAGCGGGCGGGTACGGCAATGAGCAGTTCTTC . TRBJ2-1 . TRBV7-8
CASSLARGALGNTIYF TGTGCCAGCAGCTTAGCGCGGGGGGCGCTTGGAAACACCATATATTTT . TRBJ1-3 once TRBV7-8
CASIQGEGASYEQYF TGTGCCAGCATTCAGGGGGAAGGGGCGTCCTACGAGCAGTACTTC TRBD1 TRBJ2-7 . TRBV6-5
CASTRQGAKAFF TGTGCCAGCACCCGCCAGGGGGCAAAAGCTTTCTTT TRBD1 TRBJ1-1 . TRBV28
CASSMGTGANTEAFF TGTGCCAGCAGTATGGGGACAGGGGCGAACACTGAAGCTTTCTTT TRBD1 TRBJ1-1 . TRBV5-4
CASSPLNTGELFF TGTGCCAGCAGTCCCCTGAACACCGGGGAGCTGTTTTTT . TRBJ2-2 once TRBV27
CSVEWGGDGYTF TGCAGCGTTGAATGGGGAGGGGATGGCTACACCTTC . TRBJ1-2 . TRBV29-1
CASSEVGENTEAFF TGTGCCAGCAGTGAAGTCGGAGAGAACACTGAAGCTTTCTTT . TRBJ1-1 once TRBV6-1
CASRESGSSYEQYF TGTGCCAGCAGGGAGTCGGGGAGCTCCTACGAGCAGTACTTC . TRBJ2-7 once TRBV27
CASSTIGVGQIGNTIYF TGTGCCAGCAGTACTATCGGGGTAGGGCAGATTGGAAACACCATATATTTT . TRBJ1-3 . TRBV28
CAISAGGNEKLFF TGTGCCATCAGTGCGGGGGGTAATGAAAAACTGTTTTTT . TRBJ1-4 . TRBV10-3
CASGLVIGQRNTEAFF TGTGCTAGTGGTTTGGTAATCGGACAGCGGAACACTGAAGCTTTCTTT . TRBJ1-1 . TRBV12-5
CASTPGGGPNPDTQYF TGCGCCAGCACCCCCGGCGGGGGCCCCAATCCAGATACGCAGTATTTT . TRBJ2-3 . TRBV5-1
CASSPSFYRSTSNYGYTF TGTGCCAGCAGCCCCTCGTTTTATCGGTCAACCTCTAACTATGGCTACACCTTC . TRBJ1-2 . TRBV14
CASSGEQLGGNEKLFF TGTGCCAGCAGCGGGGAACAGCTGGGGGGTAATGAAAAACTGTTTTTT . TRBJ1-4 . TRBV2
CASSPNLRTNEQYF TGTGCCAGCAGCCCCAATTTGCGGACTAACGAGCAGTACTTT . TRBJ2-7 . TRBV28
CASSQGPETQYF TGTGCCAGCAGTCAGGGGCCCGAGACCCAGTACTTC . TRBJ2-5 . TRBV6-6
CASSLSGGFGNQPQHF TGTGCCAGCAGTTTATCGGGAGGGTTCGGAAATCAGCCCCAGCATTTT . TRBJ1-5 . TRBV27
CASTYTGLGTQYF TGTGCCAGCACCTACACGGGGTTGGGGACCCAGTACTTC . TRBJ2-5 . TRBV7-2
CASSQDRQADTQYF TGTGCCAGCTCACAGGACAGGCAGGCAGATACGCAGTATTTT TRBD1 TRBJ2-3 . TRBV18
CASSLDMGQGMGEQFF TGTGCCAGCAGTCTTGATATGGGACAGGGAATGGGTGAGCAGTTCTTC TRBD1 TRBJ2-1 . TRBV28
CASSSGGFGDTQYF TGCGCCAGCAGCTCAGGAGGGTTCGGAGATACGCAGTATTTT . TRBJ2-3 . TRBV5-1
CASSWSDRVYSNQPQHF TGTGCCAGCAGCTGGTCGGACAGGGTTTATAGCAATCAGCCCCAGCATTTT TRBD1 TRBJ1-5 . TRBV7-2
CASSDRPPDTQYF TGTGCCAGCAGTGACAGGCCCCCAGATACGCAGTATTTT . TRBJ2-3 . TRBV25-1
CSASVMDTQYF TGCAGTGCTTCAGTAATGGATACGCAGTATTTT . TRBJ2-3 . TRBV20-1
CASSLGVAGQPGNTIYF TGTGCCAGCAGCTTAGGAGTCGCGGGCCAACCCGGAAACACCATATATTTT . TRBJ1-3 . TRBV7-9
CASSTYGEETQYF TGTGCCAGCAGCACATACGGGGAGGAGACCCAGTACTTC . TRBJ2-5 once TRBV9
CASKGQVHYEQYF TGTGCCAGCAAAGGACAGGTCCACTACGAGCAGTACTTC TRBD1 TRBJ2-7 . TRBV6-1
CSVQRGGGDTEAFF TGCAGCGTCCAACGTGGGGGAGGGGACACTGAAGCTTTCTTT . TRBJ1-1 few TRBV29-1
CASSQDFNINYGYTF TGTGCCAGCAGCCAAGACTTTAACATCAACTATGGCTACACCTTC . TRBJ1-2 few TRBV14
CASSIDRGPTQTQYF TGTGCCAGTAGTATAGACAGGGGACCGACCCAGACCCAGTACTTC . TRBJ2-5 . TRBV19
CASSSHRELNTEAFF TGTGCCAGCAGCTCCCACAGGGAGTTGAACACTGAAGCTTTCTTT . TRBJ1-1 . TRBV7-8
CASSSQGASYGYTF TGTGCCAGCAGTTCACAGGGGGCGTCCTATGGCTACACCTTC TRBD1 TRBJ1-2 . TRBV28
CASVAGVKDTQYF TGCGCCAGTGTAGCGGGAGTGAAGGATACGCAGTATTTT TRBD2 TRBJ2-3 . TRBV5-1
CASSMEGAMNEQFF TGTGCCAGTAGTATGGAGGGGGCCATGAATGAGCAGTTCTTC . TRBJ2-1 . TRBV19
CASSDRRLNTEAFF TGTGCCAGCAGTGATCGGAGGTTGAACACTGAAGCTTTCTTT . TRBJ1-1 . TRBV6-5
CATSRGGTRQGIQYF TGTGCCACCAGCAGAGGAGGGACCCGACAGGGCATTCAGTACTTC TRBD1 TRBJ2-4 . TRBV15
CASSWGPGTELGNEKLFF TGTGCCAGCAGCTGGGGCCCCGGGACAGAATTAGGGAATGAAAAACTGTTTTTT TRBD1 TRBJ1-4 . TRBV5-4
CASSVRGIGELFF TGTGCCAGCAGCGTTCGAGGTATCGGGGAGCTGTTTTTT . TRBJ2-2 once TRBV6-5
CASSVTSGANTGELFF TGTGCCAGCAGCGTAACTTCAGGGGCGAACACCGGGGAGCTGTTTTTT . TRBJ2-2 . TRBV9
CASSTGTGFNGYTF TGTGCCAGCAGCACTGGGACAGGGTTCAATGGCTACACCTTC TRBD1 TRBJ1-2 . TRBV5-6
CASSLAGELYNEQFF TGTGCCAGCAGCTTAGCGGGAGAGCTCTACAATGAGCAGTTCTTC . TRBJ2-1 . TRBV7-8